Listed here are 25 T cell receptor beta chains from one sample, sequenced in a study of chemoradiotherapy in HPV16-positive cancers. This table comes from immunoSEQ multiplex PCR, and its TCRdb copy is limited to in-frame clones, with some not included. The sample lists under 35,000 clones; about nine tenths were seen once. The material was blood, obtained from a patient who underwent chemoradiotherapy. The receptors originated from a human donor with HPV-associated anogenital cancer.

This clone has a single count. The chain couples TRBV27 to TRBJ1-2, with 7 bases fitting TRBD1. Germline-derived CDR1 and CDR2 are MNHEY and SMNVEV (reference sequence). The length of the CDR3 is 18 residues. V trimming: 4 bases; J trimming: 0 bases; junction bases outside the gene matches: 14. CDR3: CASSSFKRDSSTNYGYTF. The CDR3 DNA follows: TGTGCCAGCAGTTCATTTAAACGGGACAGCTCGACTAACTATGGCTACACCTTC.

The CDR3 bases are TGTGCCAGTAGTATCTGGAGGGGTGTAGGGGCGACTGAAGCTTTCTTT. Translated: CASSIWRGVGATEAFF. This chain uses TRBV19 with TRBJ1-1; D is perhaps TRBD1 (5 bases). From germline, CDR1 is LNHDA and CDR2 SQIVND (reference sequence). Trimming pared 3 bases from V and 5 bases from J, leaving 19 bases between. This CDR3 region has 16 residues.

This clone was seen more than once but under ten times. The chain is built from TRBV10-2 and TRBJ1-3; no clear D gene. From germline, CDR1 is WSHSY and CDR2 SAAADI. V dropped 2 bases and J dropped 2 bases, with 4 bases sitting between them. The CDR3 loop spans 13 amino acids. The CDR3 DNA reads TGCGCCAGCAGTGAGGGGGCTGGAAACACCATATATTTT. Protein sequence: CASSEGAGNTIYF.

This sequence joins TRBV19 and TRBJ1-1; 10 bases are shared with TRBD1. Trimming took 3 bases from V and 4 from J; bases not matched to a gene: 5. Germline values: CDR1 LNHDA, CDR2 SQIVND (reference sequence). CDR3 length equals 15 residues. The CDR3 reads CASSIRGQGPTEAFF. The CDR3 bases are TGTGCCAGTAGTATCCGGGGACAGGGGCCCACTGAAGCTTTCTTT.

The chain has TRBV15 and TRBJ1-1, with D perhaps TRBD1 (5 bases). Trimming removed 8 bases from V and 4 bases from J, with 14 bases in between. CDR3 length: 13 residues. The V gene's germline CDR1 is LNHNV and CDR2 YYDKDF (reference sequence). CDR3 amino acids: CATDDGAATEAFF. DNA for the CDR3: TGTGCCACCGATGACGGGGCGGCCACTGAAGCTTTCTTT.

The CDR3 loop is CASSLVLWGSYEQYF. The CDR3 nucleotides read TGTGCCAGCAGCTTAGTCTTGTGGGGTTCCTACGAGCAGTACTTC. The chain has TRBV7-9 and TRBJ2-7; D call uncertain. From germline, CDR1 is SEHNR and CDR2 FQNEAQ (reference sequence). Trimming stripped 1 base from V and 1 base from J, with 11 bases between. The CDR3 is made up of 15 amino acids.

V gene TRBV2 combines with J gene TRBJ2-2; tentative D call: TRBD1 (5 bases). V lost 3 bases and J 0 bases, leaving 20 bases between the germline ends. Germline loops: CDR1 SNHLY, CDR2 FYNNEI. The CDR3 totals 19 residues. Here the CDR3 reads CASSDLRVPKGPNTGELFF. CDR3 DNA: TGTGCCAGCAGTGATCTCCGGGTTCCGAAGGGGCCGAACACCGGGGAGCTGTTTTTT.

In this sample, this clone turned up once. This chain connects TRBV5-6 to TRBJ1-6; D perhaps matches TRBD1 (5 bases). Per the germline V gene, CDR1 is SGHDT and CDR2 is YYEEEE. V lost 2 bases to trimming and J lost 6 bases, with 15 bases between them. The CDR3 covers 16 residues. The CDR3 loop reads CASSFGVGTVNSPLHF. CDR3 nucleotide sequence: TGTGCCAGCAGCTTCGGAGTAGGGACGGTTAATTCACCCCTCCACTTT.

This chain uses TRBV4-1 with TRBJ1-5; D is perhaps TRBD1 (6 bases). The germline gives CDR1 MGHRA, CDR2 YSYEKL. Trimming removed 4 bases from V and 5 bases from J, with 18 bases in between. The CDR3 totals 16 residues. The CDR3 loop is CASSRRATGEDQPQHF. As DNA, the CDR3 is TGCGCCAGCAGCCGGAGAGCGACAGGAGAGGATCAGCCCCAGCATTTT.

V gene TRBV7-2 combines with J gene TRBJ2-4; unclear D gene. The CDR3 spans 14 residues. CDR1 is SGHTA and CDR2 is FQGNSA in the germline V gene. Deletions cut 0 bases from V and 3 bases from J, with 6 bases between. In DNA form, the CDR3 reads TGTGCCAGCAGCTTAGCATCAGTCAAAAACATTCAGTACTTC. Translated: CASSLASVKNIQYF. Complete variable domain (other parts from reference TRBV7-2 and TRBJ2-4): GAGVSQSPSNKVTEKGKDVELRCDPISGHTALYWYRQSLGQGLEFLIYFQGNSAPDKSGLPSDRFSAERTGGSVSTLTIQRTQQEDSAVYLCASSLASVKNIQYFGAGTRLSVL.

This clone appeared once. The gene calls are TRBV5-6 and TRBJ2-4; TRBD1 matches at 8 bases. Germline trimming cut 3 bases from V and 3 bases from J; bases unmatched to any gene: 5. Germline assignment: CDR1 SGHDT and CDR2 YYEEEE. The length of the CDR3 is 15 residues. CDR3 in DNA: TGTGCCAGCAGCTCTACGACAGGGGACAAAAACATTCAGTACTTC. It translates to CASSSTTGDKNIQYF.

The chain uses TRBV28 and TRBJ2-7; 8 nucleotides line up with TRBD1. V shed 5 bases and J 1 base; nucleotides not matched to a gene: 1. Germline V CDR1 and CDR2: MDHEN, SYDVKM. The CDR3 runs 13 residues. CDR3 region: CASSGDRSYEQYF. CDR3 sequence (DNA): TGTGCCAGCAGTGGGGACAGGTCCTACGAGCAGTACTTC.

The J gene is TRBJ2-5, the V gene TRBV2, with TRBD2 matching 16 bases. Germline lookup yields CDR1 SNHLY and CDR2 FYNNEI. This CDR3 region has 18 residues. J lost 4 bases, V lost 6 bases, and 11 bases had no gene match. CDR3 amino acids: CASRGLAGGPLRGETQYF. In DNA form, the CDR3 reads TGTGCCAGCAGGGGACTAGCGGGAGGGCCACTTAGAGGAGAGACCCAGTACTTC. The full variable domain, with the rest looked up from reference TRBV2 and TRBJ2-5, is EPEVTQTPSHQVTQMGQEVILRCVPISNHLYFYWYRQILGQKVEFLVSFYNNEISEKSEIFDDQFSVERPDGSNFTLKIRSTKLEDSAMYFCASRGLAGGPLRGETQYFGPGTRLLVL.

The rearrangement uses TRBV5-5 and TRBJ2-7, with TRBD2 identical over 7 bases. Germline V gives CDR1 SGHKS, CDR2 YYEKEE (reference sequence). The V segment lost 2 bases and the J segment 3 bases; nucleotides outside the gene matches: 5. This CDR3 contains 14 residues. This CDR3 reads CASSLSGASYEQYF. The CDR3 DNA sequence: TGTGCCAGCAGCTTAAGCGGGGCCAGCTACGAGCAGTACTTC. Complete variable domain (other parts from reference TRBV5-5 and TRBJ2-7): DAGVTQSPTHLIKTRGQQVTLRCSPISGHKSVSWYQQVLGQGPQFIFQYYEKEERGRGNFPDRFSARQFPNYSSELNVNALLLGDSALYLCASSLSGASYEQYFGPGTRLTVT.

For the CDR3, the DNA is TGCGCCAGCAGCTTGGTTGGGACAGGGGTAAAGAACACTGAAGCTTTCTTT. Its protein is CASSLVGTGVKNTEAFF. This chain joins TRBV5-1 and TRBJ1-1; 10 positions agree with TRBD1. Per the germline V gene, CDR1 is SGHRS and CDR2 is YFSETQ. J was trimmed by 1 base and V by 0 bases; bases with no gene match: 6. There are 17 residues in the CDR3.

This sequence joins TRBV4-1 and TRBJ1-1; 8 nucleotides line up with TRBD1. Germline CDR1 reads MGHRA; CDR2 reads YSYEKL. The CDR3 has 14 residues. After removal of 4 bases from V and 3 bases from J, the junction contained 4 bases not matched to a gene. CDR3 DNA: TGCGCCAGCAGCCTCGGACAGGGTGACACTGAAGCTTTCTTT. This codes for CASSLGQGDTEAFF.

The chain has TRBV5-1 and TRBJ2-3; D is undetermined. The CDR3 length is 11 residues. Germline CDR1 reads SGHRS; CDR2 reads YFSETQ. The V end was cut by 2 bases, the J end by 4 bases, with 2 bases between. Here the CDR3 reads CASSFADTQYF. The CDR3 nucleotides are TGCGCCAGCAGCTTTGCAGATACGCAGTATTTT.

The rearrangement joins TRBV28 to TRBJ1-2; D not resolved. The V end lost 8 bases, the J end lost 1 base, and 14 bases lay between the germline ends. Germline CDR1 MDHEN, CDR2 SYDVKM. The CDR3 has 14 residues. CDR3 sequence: CASSPRRGNYGYTF. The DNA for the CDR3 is TGTGCCAGCTCTCCCCGCCGGGGTAACTATGGCTACACCTTC.

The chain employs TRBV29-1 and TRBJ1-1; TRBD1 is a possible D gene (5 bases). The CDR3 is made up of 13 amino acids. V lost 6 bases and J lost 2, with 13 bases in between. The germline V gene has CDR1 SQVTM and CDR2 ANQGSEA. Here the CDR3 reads CSVSGVLNTEAFF. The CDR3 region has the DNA TGCAGCGTATCGGGGGTTTTAAACACTGAAGCTTTCTTT. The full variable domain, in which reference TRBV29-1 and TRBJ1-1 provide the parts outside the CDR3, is SAVISQKPSRDICQRGTSLTIQCQVDSQVTMMFWYRQQPGQSLTLIATANQGSEATYESGFVIDKFPISRPNLTFSTLTVSNMSPEDSSIYLCSVSGVLNTEAFFGQGTRLTVV.

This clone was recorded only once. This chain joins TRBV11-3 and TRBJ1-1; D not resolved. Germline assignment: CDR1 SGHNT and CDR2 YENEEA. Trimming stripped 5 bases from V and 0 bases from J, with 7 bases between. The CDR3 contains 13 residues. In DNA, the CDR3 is TGTGCCAGCAGCCTAAGGATGAACACTGAAGCTTTCTTT. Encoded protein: CASSLRMNTEAFF.

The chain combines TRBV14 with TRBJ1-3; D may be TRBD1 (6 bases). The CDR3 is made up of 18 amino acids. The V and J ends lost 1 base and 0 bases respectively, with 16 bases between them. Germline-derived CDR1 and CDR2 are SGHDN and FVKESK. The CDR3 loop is CASSQVGPGANSGNTIYF. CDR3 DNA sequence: TGTGCCAGCAGCCAAGTGGGCCCAGGGGCTAACTCTGGAAACACCATATATTTT.

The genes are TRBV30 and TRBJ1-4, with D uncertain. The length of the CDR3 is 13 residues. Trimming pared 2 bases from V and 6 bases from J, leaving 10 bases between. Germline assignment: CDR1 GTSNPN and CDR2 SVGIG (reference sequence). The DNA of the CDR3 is TGTGCCTGGAGTTTATCCGGGTATGAAAAACTGTTTTTT. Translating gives CAWSLSGYEKLFF.

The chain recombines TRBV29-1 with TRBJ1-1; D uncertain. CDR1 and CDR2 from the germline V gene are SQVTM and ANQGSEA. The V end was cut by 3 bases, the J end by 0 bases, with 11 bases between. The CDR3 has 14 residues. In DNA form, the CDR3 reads TGCAGCGTTGAGTCTAGATCTTTGAACACTGAAGCTTTCTTT. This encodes CSVESRSLNTEAFF.

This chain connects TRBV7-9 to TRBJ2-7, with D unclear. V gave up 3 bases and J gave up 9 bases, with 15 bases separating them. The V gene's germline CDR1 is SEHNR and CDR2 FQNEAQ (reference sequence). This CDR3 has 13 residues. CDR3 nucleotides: TGTGCCAGCAGCTTCAAGGCAGGTCAATGGCAGTACTTC. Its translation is CASSFKAGQWQYF. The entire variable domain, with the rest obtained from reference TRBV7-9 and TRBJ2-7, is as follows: DTGVSQNPRHKITKRGQNVTFRCDPISEHNRLYWYRQTLGQGPEFLTYFQNEAQLEKSRLLSDRFSAERPKGSFSTLEIQRTEQGDSAMYLCASSFKAGQWQYFGPGTRLTVT.

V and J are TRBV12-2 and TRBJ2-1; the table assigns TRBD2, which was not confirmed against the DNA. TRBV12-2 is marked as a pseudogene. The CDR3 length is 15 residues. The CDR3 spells CASRPRGSYLGEQFF. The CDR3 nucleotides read TGTGCAAGTCGCCCCCGGGGGTCTTATTTGGGGGAGCAGTTCTTC.